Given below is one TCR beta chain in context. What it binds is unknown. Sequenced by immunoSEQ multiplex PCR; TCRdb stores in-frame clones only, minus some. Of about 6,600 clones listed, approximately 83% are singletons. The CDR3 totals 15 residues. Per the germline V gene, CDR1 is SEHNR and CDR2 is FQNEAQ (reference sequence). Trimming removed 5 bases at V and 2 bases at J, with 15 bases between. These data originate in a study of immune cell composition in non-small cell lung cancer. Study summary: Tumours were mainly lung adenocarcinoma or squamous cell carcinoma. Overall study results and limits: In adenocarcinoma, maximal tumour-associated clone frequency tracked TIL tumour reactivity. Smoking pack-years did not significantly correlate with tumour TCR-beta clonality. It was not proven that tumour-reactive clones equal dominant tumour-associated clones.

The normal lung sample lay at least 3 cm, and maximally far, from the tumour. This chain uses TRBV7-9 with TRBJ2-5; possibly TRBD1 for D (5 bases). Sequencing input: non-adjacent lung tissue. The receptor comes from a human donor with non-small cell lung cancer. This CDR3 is CASSTQGRQQETQYF. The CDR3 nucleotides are TGTGCCAGCAGCACACAAGGAAGACAGCAAGAGACCCAGTACTTC.